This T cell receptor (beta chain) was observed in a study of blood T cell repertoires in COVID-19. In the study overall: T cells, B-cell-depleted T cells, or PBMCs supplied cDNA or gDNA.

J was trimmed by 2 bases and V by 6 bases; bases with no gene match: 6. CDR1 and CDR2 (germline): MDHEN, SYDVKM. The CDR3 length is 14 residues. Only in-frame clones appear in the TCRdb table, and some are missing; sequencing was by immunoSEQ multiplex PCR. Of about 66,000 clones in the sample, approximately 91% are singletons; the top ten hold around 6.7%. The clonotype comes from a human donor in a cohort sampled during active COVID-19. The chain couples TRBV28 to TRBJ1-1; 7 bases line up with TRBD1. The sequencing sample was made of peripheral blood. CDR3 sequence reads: CASSDRVLNTEAFF. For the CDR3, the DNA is TGTGCCAGCAGCGACAGGGTATTAAACACTGAAGCTTTCTTT.